The clone carrying this T cell receptor beta chain turned up a few times. Sequencing relied on a cDNA template that was reverse transcribed from extracted RNA. Generated by immunoSEQ multiplex PCR, the TCRdb table keeps only in-frame clones and is missing some. The sample gives under 150,000 clones, around four fifths of which show up once; 25% is in the top ten. The source of the sample is a study of CD8+ T cells in alopecia areata. The CDR3 spans 12 residues. Trimming cost V 1 base and J 1 base, with 2 bases left between them. Germline CDR1 SGHKS, CDR2 YYEKEE (reference sequence). Treatment reported: oral pan-JAK inhibitor, 5-10 mg twice daily. Sorted out of PBMCs were CD4+ T cells and CD8+ T cells.

This clonotype originated in a human donor with alopecia areata. The sample in question was CD8+ T cells sorted from blood, obtained at week 4, from a patient treated with tofacitinib. The chain joins TRBV5-5 to TRBJ1-1; unclear D gene. The CDR3, as DNA: TGTGCCAGCAGCTTGACGAACACTGAAGCTTTCTTT. Translated, it gives CASSLTNTEAFF.